This TCR beta chain was retrieved from a study of blood T cells in healthy people across ages. A second about 7 to 12 cycle PCR used barcoded and J-beta primers. TCRdb itself ran the 5' RACE reads through MiXCR, one entry per CDR3 protein. The data contain about a million distinct CDR3 sequences, roughly 47% of them singletons. Material for sequencing was blood. The receptor comes from a woman between 55 and 75 years old in good health.

The CDR3 loop reads CAISVGSSGRLAGNEQYF. CDR3 in DNA: TGTGCCATCAGTGTTGGTTCTAGCGGGAGGTTAGCAGGCAATGAGCAGTACTTC. V is TRBV10-3 and J is TRBJ2-5, with 11 bases identical to TRBD2. Per germline, CDR1 ENHRY and CDR2 SYGVKD. This CDR3 has 18 amino acids. With V trimmed by 4 bases and J by 11 bases, 21 bases remained unmatched.